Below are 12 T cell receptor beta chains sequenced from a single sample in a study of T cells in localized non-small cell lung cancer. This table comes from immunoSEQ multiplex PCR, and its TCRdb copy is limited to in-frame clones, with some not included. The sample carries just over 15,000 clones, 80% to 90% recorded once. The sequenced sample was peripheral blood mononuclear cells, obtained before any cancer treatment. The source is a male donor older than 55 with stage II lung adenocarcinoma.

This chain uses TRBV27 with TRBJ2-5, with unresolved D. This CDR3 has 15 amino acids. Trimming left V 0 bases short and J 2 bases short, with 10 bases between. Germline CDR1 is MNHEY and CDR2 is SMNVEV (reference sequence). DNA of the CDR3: TGTGCCAGCAGTTTATCTTCCCCCGGTCAAGAGACCCAGTACTTC. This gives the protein CASSLSSPGQETQYF.

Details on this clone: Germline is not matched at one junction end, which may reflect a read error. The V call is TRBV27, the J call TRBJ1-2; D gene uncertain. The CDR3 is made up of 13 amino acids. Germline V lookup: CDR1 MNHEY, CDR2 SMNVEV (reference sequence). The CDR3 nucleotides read TGTGCCAGCAGTATATCACCTAACTATGGCTACACCTTC. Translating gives CASSISPNYGYTF.

CDR3 nucleotides: TGTGCCAGCAGCTTGGATCTAGGGCAGAACCTTCGATTAGGGGGCTACACCTTC. Protein product: CASSLDLGQNLRLGGYTF. The chain carries TRBV5-6 and TRBJ1-2; D remains unclear. CDR3 length: 18 residues. The V and J ends lost 0 bases and 8 bases respectively, with 26 bases between them. Germline CDR1 SGHDT, CDR2 YYEEEE.

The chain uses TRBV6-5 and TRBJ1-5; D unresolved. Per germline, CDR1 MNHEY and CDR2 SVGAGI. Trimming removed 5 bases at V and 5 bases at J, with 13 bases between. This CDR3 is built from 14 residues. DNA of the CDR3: TGTGCCAGCAGTGTGACGGGAGGCGATCAGCCCCAGCATTTT. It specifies CASSVTGGDQPQHF.

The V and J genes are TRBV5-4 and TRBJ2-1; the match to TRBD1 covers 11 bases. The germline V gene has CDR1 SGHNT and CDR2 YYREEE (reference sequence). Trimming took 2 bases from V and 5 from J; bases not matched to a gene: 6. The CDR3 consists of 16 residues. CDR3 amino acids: CASSFPGQGEDNEQFF. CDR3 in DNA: TGTGCCAGCAGCTTCCCGGGACAGGGGGAAGACAATGAGCAGTTCTTC.

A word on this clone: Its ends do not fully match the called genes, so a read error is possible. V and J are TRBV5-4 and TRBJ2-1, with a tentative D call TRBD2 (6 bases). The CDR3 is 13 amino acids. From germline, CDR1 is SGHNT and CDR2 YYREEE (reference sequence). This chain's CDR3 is CASSFDPTGERIF. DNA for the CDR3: TGTGCCAGCAGCTTTGATCCTACGGGAGAAAGGATCTTC.

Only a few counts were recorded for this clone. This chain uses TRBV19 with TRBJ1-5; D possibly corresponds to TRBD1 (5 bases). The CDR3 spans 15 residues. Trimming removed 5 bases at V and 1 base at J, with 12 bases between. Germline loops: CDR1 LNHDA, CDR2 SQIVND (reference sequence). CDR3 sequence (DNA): TGTGCCAGTAGTCTACGCGACAGAAGCAATCAGCCCCAGCATTTT. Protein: CASSLRDRSNQPQHF.

The CDR3 nucleotides are TGTGCCAGCAGCTTACAGGGAATGGGGACCCAGTACTTC. As protein: CASSLQGMGTQYF. The genes are TRBV11-3 and TRBJ2-5; D might be TRBD1 (5 bases). V shed 2 bases and J shed 7 bases, with 11 bases lying between them. Germline assignment: CDR1 SGHNT and CDR2 YENEEA. The length of the CDR3 is 13 residues.

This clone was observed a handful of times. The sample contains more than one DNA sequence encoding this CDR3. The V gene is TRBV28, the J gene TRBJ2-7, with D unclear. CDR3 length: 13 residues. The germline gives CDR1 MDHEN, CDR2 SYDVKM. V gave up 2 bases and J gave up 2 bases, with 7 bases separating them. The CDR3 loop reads CASSLGAAYEQYF. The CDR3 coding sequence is TGTGCCAGCAGTTTAGGAGCTGCCTACGAGCAGTACTTC.

Written as DNA, the CDR3 is TGTGCCAGCACACCCTCGTGGGGATATGAGCAGTTCTTC. Translating it yields CASTPSWGYEQFF. The J gene is TRBJ2-1, the V gene TRBV27; D uncertain. Germline V gene data show CDR1 as MNHEY and CDR2 as SMNVEV (reference sequence). With 7 bases removed from V and 8 bases from J, the gap between germline ends came to 15 bases. The CDR3 spans 13 residues.

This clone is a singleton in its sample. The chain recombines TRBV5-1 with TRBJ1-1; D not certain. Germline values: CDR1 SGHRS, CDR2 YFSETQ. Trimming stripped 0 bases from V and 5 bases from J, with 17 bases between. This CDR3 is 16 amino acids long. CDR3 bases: TGCGCCAGCAGCTTGGAAAAGGGTGTTCTAGGAACTGAAGCTTTCTTT. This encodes CASSLEKGVLGTEAFF.

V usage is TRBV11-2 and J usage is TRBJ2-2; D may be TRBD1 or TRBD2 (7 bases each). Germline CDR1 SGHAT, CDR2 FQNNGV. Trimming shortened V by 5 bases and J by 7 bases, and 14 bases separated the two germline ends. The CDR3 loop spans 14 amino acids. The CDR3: CASSGRGGLGELFF. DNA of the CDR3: TGTGCCAGCAGCGGCAGGGGGGGGCTCGGGGAGCTGTTTTTT.